A selection of T cell receptor beta chains follows, all from one sample in a study of OX40 agonist ivuxolimab in advanced cancers. The method was immunoSEQ multiplex PCR; TCRdb's version includes in-frame clones alone and lacks a portion of them. The repertoire holds over 45,000 clones, with roughly 80% as singletons. The source material was CD4+ or CD8+ T cells sorted from blood, sampled in a trial of the OX40 agonist ivuxolimab. Source of these receptors: an adult with an advanced solid tumor such as melanoma, head and neck, liver or kidney cancer. Both conserved end residues are part of each CDR3. D genes are given only for firm matches. Clone sizes are given selectively: once, few, many, or a class where the clone is expanded.

j_call clone_size v_call d_call cdr3_aa cdr3_nt
TRBJ1-2 NA TRBV5-8 TRBD1 CASSLVGTGNYGYTF TGTGCCAGCAGCTTGGTGGGGACAGGAAACTATGGCTACACCTTC
TRBJ1-2 NA TRBV7-8 NA CASSPRWQGRYGYTF TGTGCCAGCAGCCCCCGGTGGCAGGGGCGATATGGCTACACCTTC
TRBJ1-1 NA TRBV6-1 NA CATRDGGNTEAFF TGTGCCACGAGGGATGGGGGGAACACTGAAGCTTTCTTT
TRBJ1-5 NA TRBV11-2 NA CASSPHMDLQPQHF TGTGCCAGCAGCCCACACATGGACTTACAGCCCCAGCATTTT
TRBJ2-3 NA TRBV7-3 TRBD2 CASSQLAGDTDTQYF TGTGCCAGCAGCCAGCTAGCGGGGGATACAGATACGCAGTATTTT
TRBJ2-5 NA TRBV11-2 NA CASSHPIRELGETQYF TGTGCCAGCAGCCATCCGATCAGGGAGCTTGGAGAGACCCAGTACTTC
TRBJ2-3 NA TRBV7-8 NA CASSLLGNEGTDTQYF TGTGCCAGCAGCTTACTCGGGAACGAGGGCACAGATACGCAGTATTTT
TRBJ2-7 NA TRBV25-1 TRBD1 CASGTGTGAYEQYF TGTGCCAGCGGAACCGGGACAGGGGCCTACGAGCAGTACTTC
TRBJ2-2 once TRBV7-6 NA CASSPDGVGLFF TGTGCCAGCAGCCCTGACGGGGTCGGGCTGTTTTTT
TRBJ2-3 NA TRBV19 TRBD2 CASRTAGGGDHTQYF TGTGCCAGTAGGACAGCTGGCGGGGGGGATCATACGCAGTATTTT
TRBJ1-4 NA TRBV1 NA CTSSPLGATNEKLFF TGCACCAGCAGCCCGCTCGGGGCGACTAATGAAAAACTGTTTTTT
TRBJ2-1 once TRBV30 NA CACRSSLALSSYNEQFF TGTGCCTGCCGTTCTTCCCTAGCGTTGAGCTCCTACAATGAGCAGTTCTTC
TRBJ2-1 NA TRBV5-4 NA CASSLGGNSYNEQFF TGTGCCAGCAGCTTGGGAGGGAACTCCTACAATGAGCAGTTCTTC
TRBJ2-3 NA TRBV30 TRBD2 CAWSVGSGGAADTQYF TGTGCCTGGAGTGTAGGTAGCGGGGGGGCCGCAGATACGCAGTATTTT
TRBJ1-2 NA TRBV5-1 TRBD1 CASRYRQGERYGYTF TGCGCCAGCAGATACAGACAGGGGGAGAGATATGGCTACACCTTC
TRBJ2-7 NA TRBV18 NA CASSPQGISYEQYF TGTGCCAGCTCACCACAGGGGATTTCGTACGAGCAGTACTTC
TRBJ2-2 NA TRBV2 NA CASTQRGAGSTGELFF TGTGCCAGCACCCAAAGGGGGGCCGGGAGCACCGGGGAGCTGTTTTTT
TRBJ2-7 NA TRBV5-6 NA CASSLINEQYF TGTGCCAGCAGCTTAATCAACGAGCAGTACTTC